This TCR beta chain was documented in a study of T cell responses to AZD1222 COVID-19 vaccine. Study-wide context: Both about-4-week and about-12-week second-dose recipients were combined. General study findings and limits: Researchers report vaccine-associated CD4 TCRs spanning spike, with dominance at 160-218 and 743-854. A mostly white British donor set with more females was recruited, and clonal diversity was possibly underestimated.

This clone was found once. Its antigen is as yet unknown. Profiling relied on immunoSEQ multiplex PCR, and the TCRdb table lists in-frame clones only, not all of them. Of around 81,000 clones listed, 82% are singletons. CDR1 is MNHEY, CDR2 SVGAGI, per germline. The V segment lost 0 bases and the J segment 9 bases; nucleotides outside the gene matches: 8. This CDR3 is built from 15 residues. The rearrangement uses TRBV6-5 and TRBJ1-5; 7 positions match TRBD1. The clonotype comes from an adult in good health. Material: peripheral blood, obtained on day 0 of AZD1222 vaccination. DNA of the CDR3: TGTGCCAGCAGTTACTCGGTGGCAGGGGGTGCGCCCCAGCATTTT. Its translation: CASSYSVAGGAPQHF.